This T cell receptor (beta chain) appears in the sequencing data of a study of cytomegalovirus exposure and HLA in healthy donors. Turning to the study itself: In a later analysis, it was reported that the roughly 130 validation repertoires had been produced on the same platform as the 550 to 850 repertoires belonging to the first cohort. Findings and limits, study-wide: The TCR clusters that emerged in the first cohort tended, a later analysis found, to co-occur in the roughly 130 validation repertoires. Many donors shared some public TCRs, even though most TCR sequences were rare. Cytomegalovirus-associated status was assigned to about 170 TCR beta chains.

This CDR3 is built from 16 residues. Germline CDR1 reads SGDLS; CDR2 reads YYNGEE. The V and J ends lost 2 bases and 0 bases, in that order; junction bases with no gene match: 6. Clones were sequenced by immunoSEQ multiplex PCR, and TCRdb holds only the in-frame ones, with some missing. The sample has a few hundred thousand clones; over 80% are singletons. On this clone: Its antigen is unknown.

Sequenced input: PBMCs. The chain uses TRBV9 and TRBJ1-1; 8 bases fit TRBD1. This receptor was obtained from a woman in her twenties or thirties in good health and CMV-seropositive. This chain's CDR3 is CASSVGQGKMNTEAFF. CDR3 DNA sequence: TGTGCCAGCAGCGTCGGACAGGGAAAAATGAACACTGAAGCTTTCTTT.